This TCR beta chain stems from a study of shared clonotypes between healthy human individuals. Study observations and caveats: The study found about 5% of naive CD4 clonotypes shared across four donors. Generally, estimated richness proved larger in naive subsets than it did in memory subsets.

The naive CD8 population came from CD45RO-negative cells selected for CCR7, without terminally differentiated effector memory CD45RA+ cells. In the case of this clone: Its target is not known.

Method: immunoSEQ multiplex PCR; TCRdb's copy keeps in-frame clones and lacks some. Here the sample spans around 1,900,000 clones, about 93% being singletons. CDR1 is SGHNT, CDR2 YYREEE, per germline (reference sequence). V was shortened by 4 bases and J by 2 bases, with 4 bases between the two germline ends. CDR3 length: 12 amino acids. Sequencing used naive CD8+ T cells from PBMCs. This chain links TRBV5-4 with TRBJ2-1; the D is unclear. The TCR comes from a man aged 18 to 35 in good health. Some clones in this sample may be carry-over from other donors' samples. For the CDR3, the DNA is TGTGCCAGCAGCCGTGCCTACAATGAGCAGTTCTTC. It yields the protein CASSRAYNEQFF.